The 27 T cell receptor beta chains reported below all come from one sample, sequenced in a study of CD8+CD57+ T cells in acquired aplastic anemia. TCR beta VDJ and CDR3 profiles were obtained from a genomic DNA template. TCRdb redid the calling of the reads with MiXCR, one entry per CDR3 protein. Of a few hundred thousand distinct CDR3 sequences detected, 56% appear once; the ten largest clones hold approximately 1.2%. Sequenced patients had shown CD8+CD57+ cell expansion by flow cytometry. Sequenced material: sorted CD4+, CD8+, or CD8+CD57+ T cells (not recorded which) from PBMCs. These TCRs come from a human donor with aplastic anemia.

V usage is TRBV11-2 and J usage is TRBJ1-4, with a tentative D call TRBD1 (5 bases). Germline CDR1 reads SGHAT; CDR2 reads FQNNGV. V was pared by 5 bases and J by 4 bases, with 17 bases between. The CDR3 is 16 amino acids. For the CDR3, the DNA is TGTGCCAGCAGCCCAAAGCCGGGGACCGATAATGAAAAACTGTTTTTT. Encoded protein: CASSPKPGTDNEKLFF. The full variable domain, its missing parts supplied by reference TRBV11-2 and TRBJ1-4, is EAGVAQSPRYKIIEKRQSVAFWCNPISGHATLYWYQQILGQGPKLLIQFQNNGVVDDSQLPKDRFSAERLKGVDSTLKIQPAKLEDSAVYLCASSPKPGTDNEKLFFGSGTQLSVL.

This clonotype occurred a few times. This sequence joins TRBV20-1 and TRBJ2-1; TRBD2 matches 9 bases. From germline, CDR1 is DFQATT and CDR2 SNEGSKA (reference sequence). The CDR3 has 14 residues. The trim removed 6 bases at V and 5 bases at J, leaving 8 bases unmatched. CDR3 sequence (DNA): TGCAGTGCCCCCCCGCGGGAGGGCCACAATGAGCAGTTCTTC. The encoded protein is CSAPPREGHNEQFF.

V gene TRBV5-1 combines with J gene TRBJ2-7, with D hard to call. Germline V gene sequence: CDR1 SGHRS, CDR2 YFSETQ. Trimming shortened V by 7 bases and J by 5 bases, and 16 bases separated the two germline ends. The CDR3 covers 13 residues. CDR3 in DNA: TGCGCCAGCGGGTTTAGCTCTAAGGACGAGCAGTACTTC. It specifies CASGFSSKDEQYF.

This clonotype was seen more than once but under ten times. This chain links TRBV12-3 or TRBV12-4 with TRBJ2-7; 13 nucleotides line up with TRBD2. The CDR3 is 16 amino acids. Unmatched junction bases numbered 3, after V lost 1 base and J lost 3 bases. The CDR3 bases are TGTGCCAGCAGTTTAGTGGGACTAGCGGGGAGCTACGAGCAGTACTTC. This translates into CASSLVGLAGSYEQYF.

This clonotype was detected many times. The chain employs TRBV3-1 and TRBJ2-7; D possibly corresponds to TRBD1 (5 bases). V shed 4 bases and J shed 6 bases, with 16 bases lying between them. The CDR3 has 14 residues. Germline lookup yields CDR1 LGHDT and CDR2 YNNKEL (reference sequence). CDR3 in DNA: TGTGCCAGCAGCCTACAGGCCACTGGCGGCGAGCAGTACTTC. Translated: CASSLQATGGEQYF.

In its sample, this clonotype was seen many times. The CDR3 nucleotides are TGTGCCAGCAGGACAGGGTTCACTGAAGCTTTCTTT. It translates to CASRTGFTEAFF. V gene TRBV3-1 combines with J gene TRBJ1-1; 7 nucleotides agree with TRBD1. The CDR3 sequence is 12 residues long. CDR1 and CDR2 (germline): LGHDT, YNNKEL (reference sequence). V dropped 6 bases and J dropped 4; count of bases not matched to a gene: 2.

In its sample, this clonotype was seen a few times. Possible read error: a much larger clone is one base away. The J gene is TRBJ2-7, the V gene TRBV5-5; a weak D match, TRBD2 (7 bases). Germline V CDR1 and CDR2: SGHKS, YYEKEE (reference sequence). This CDR3 comprises 14 residues. CDR3 in amino acids: CASSLRGADYGQYF. The CDR3 DNA reads TGTGCCAGCAGCTTACGGGGGGCGGACTACGGGCAGTACTTC.

The gene calls are TRBV5-1 and TRBJ2-5, with 8 nucleotides matching TRBD2. Trimming at V came to 7 bases and at J to 2 bases, leaving 4 bases not matched to a gene. The CDR3 is made up of 13 amino acids. Germline V lookup: CDR1 SGHRS, CDR2 YFSETQ. CDR3 coding DNA: TGCGCCAGCCACACTAGCGGACAAGAGACCCAGTACTTC. Translation gives CASHTSGQETQYF.

The chain carries TRBV20-1 and TRBJ2-3; TRBD1 might be the D (5 bases). Trimming removed 3 bases from V and 4 bases from J, with 11 bases in between. Looked up from germline, CDR1 is DFQATT and CDR2 is SNEGSKA (reference sequence). The CDR3 is made up of 13 amino acids. DNA for the CDR3: TGCAGTGCTAGGACTTTAGGGGCAGATACGCAGTATTTT. Translated, it gives CSARTLGADTQYF.

V is TRBV6-4 and J is TRBJ2-1, with TRBD2 matching 8 bases. The V segment lost 0 bases and the J segment 10 bases; nucleotides outside the gene matches: 8. The CDR3 covers 15 residues. Germline V CDR1 and CDR2: MRHNA, SNTAGT. The CDR3 region is CASSDSGRGAREQFF. CDR3 in DNA: TGTGCCAGCAGTGACTCGGGGCGGGGGGCCCGGGAGCAGTTCTTC.

V and J are TRBV11-1 and TRBJ2-7; D tentatively reads TRBD1 or TRBD2 (5 bases each). The germline V and J ends were trimmed by 5 bases and 6 bases, with 17 bases remaining between them. Germline CDR1 SGHAT, CDR2 FQDESV (reference sequence). The CDR3 covers 14 residues. In DNA form, the CDR3 reads TGTGCCAGCAGCCGGGTGGGACCTTTGGGCGAGCAGTACTTC. Translated: CASSRVGPLGEQYF.

This clonotype was detected a few times. The chain uses TRBV10-3 and TRBJ1-1; D remains unclear. Germline CDR1 is ENHRY and CDR2 is SYGVKD. Trimming stripped 2 bases from V and 11 bases from J, with 12 bases between. The CDR3 has 12 residues. The CDR3: CAISEIAESAFF. CDR3 DNA sequence: TGTGCCATCAGTGAGATCGCAGAATCGGCTTTCTTT.

This chain's CDR3 is CSATSLAGGDTDTQYF. The DNA for the CDR3 is TGCAGTGCTACCTCCCTAGCGGGGGGTGACACAGATACGCAGTATTTT. V gene TRBV20-1 combines with J gene TRBJ2-3; 11 bases are shared with TRBD2. CDR1 and CDR2 from the germline V gene are DFQATT and SNEGSKA (reference sequence). V lost 4 bases, J lost 2 bases, and 8 bases stayed unmatched. The CDR3 runs 16 residues.

The sample holds many counts of this clonotype. V gene TRBV9 combines with J gene TRBJ2-5, with 7 positions matching TRBD2. V shed 0 bases, J shed 2 bases, and the junction held 7 bases outside the gene matches. The germline V gene encodes CDR1 SGDLS and CDR2 YYNGEE. This CDR3 is built from 16 residues. The CDR3 DNA follows: TGTGCCAGCAGCGTAGAGGGCGGGAGATTTCAAGAGACCCAGTACTTC. The encoded protein is CASSVEGGRFQETQYF.

This clonotype was seen at least ten times. The chain uses TRBV3-1 and TRBJ2-7; TRBD2 matches at 7 bases. Germline assignment: CDR1 LGHDT and CDR2 YNNKEL (reference sequence). The CDR3 consists of 14 residues. The junction had 4 bases not matched to a gene; V was cut back by 1 base and J by 4 bases. The CDR3 nucleotides are TGTGCCAGCAGCCAAGCTAGCGGACTTTACGAGCAGTACTTC. Translated, it gives CASSQASGLYEQYF.

This clonotype was seen repeatedly, ten times or more. V and J are TRBV10-2 and TRBJ2-5; 11 bases line up with TRBD2. V lost 6 bases and J lost 6; bases outside the gene matches: 9. This CDR3 contains 15 residues. CDR1 is WSHSY, CDR2 SAAADI, per germline. CDR3 DNA sequence: TGCGCCAGCAGAGAAGGGACTAGCGGCCCGCAGACCCAGTACTTC. This gives the protein CASREGTSGPQTQYF.

This clonotype was observed many times. The V gene is TRBV5-1, the J gene TRBJ1-4; 8 bases are shared with TRBD1. V shed 2 bases and J 7 bases; nucleotides not matched to a gene: 1. The length of the CDR3 is 13 residues. Germline values: CDR1 SGHRS, CDR2 YFSETQ. The chain's CDR3 is CASSFTGGEKLFF. The CDR3 region has the DNA TGCGCCAGCAGCTTTACAGGGGGTGAAAAACTGTTTTTT.

This clonotype occurred a few times. The chain carries TRBV7-9 and TRBJ1-2; 8 positions match TRBD1. V trimming: 6 bases; J trimming: 7 bases; junction bases outside the gene matches: 10. The length of the CDR3 is 14 residues. Per the germline V gene, CDR1 is SEHNR and CDR2 is FQNEAQ (reference sequence). The CDR3 region is CASSPRTGYGGYTF. In nucleotides, the CDR3 is TGTGCCAGCAGTCCCCGGACAGGGTATGGTGGCTACACCTTC. Combining the CDR3 with reference TRBV7-9 and TRBJ1-2 gives the whole variable domain DTGVSQNPRHKITKRGQNVTFRCDPISEHNRLYWYRQTLGQGPEFLTYFQNEAQLEKSRLLSDRFSAERPKGSFSTLEIQRTEQGDSAMYLCASSPRTGYGGYTFGSGTRLTVV.

A note on this clonotype: The junction and the germline gene differ at one end; a read error may be behind it. This rearrangement joins TRBV10-3 to TRBJ1-3, with 8 bases that match TRBD1. Germline V gene lookup returns CDR1 ENHRY and CDR2 SYGVKD. CDR3 size: 18 residues. CDR3 in DNA: TGTGCCAGCAGTGAATCGCGAGGACAGGGCAACTCTGGAAACACCATATATTTT. Translated: CASSESRGQGNSGNTIYF.

Ten or more counts support this clonotype. V is TRBV12-3 or TRBV12-4 and J is TRBJ2-7; TRBD1 aligns across 7 bases. The CDR3 is made up of 15 amino acids. J gave up 3 bases and V 6 bases, and 11 bases lay outside the gene matches. The CDR3 protein is CASSLGQATLYEQYF. The CDR3, as DNA: TGTGCCAGCAGCCTCGGACAGGCCACACTCTACGAGCAGTACTTC.

The rearrangement links TRBV7-3 to TRBJ2-7; D is tentatively TRBD1 or TRBD2 (5 bases each). The end of the DNA aligns better with TRBJ2-1, so the J call may be wrong. CDR1 and CDR2 (germline): SGHTA, FQGTGA. The CDR3 spans 15 residues. The CDR3 region has the DNA TGTGCCAGCAGTTCGACGGGACCATTGAACAATGAGCAGTTCTTC. Its protein is CASSSTGPLNNEQFF.

Only a few counts were recorded for this clonotype. The chain is built from TRBV7-3 and TRBJ2-7, with 9 bases that match TRBD1. The germline V gene encodes CDR1 SGHTA and CDR2 FQGTGA. With V trimmed by 0 bases and J by 5 bases, 8 bases remained unmatched. The CDR3 spans 16 residues. CDR3 residues: CASSLTTGTGRDEQYF. The CDR3 region has the DNA TGTGCCAGCAGCTTAACTACGGGGACAGGGCGGGACGAGCAGTACTTC.

The V call is TRBV14, the J call TRBJ2-3; TRBD2 agrees at 7 bases. Germline trimming cut 6 bases from V and 12 bases from J; bases unmatched to any gene: 12. The CDR3 sequence is 13 residues long. Germline V gene sequence: CDR1 SGHDN, CDR2 FVKESK. The chain's CDR3 is CASRPSIAGSQYF. The CDR3 DNA follows: TGTGCCAGCAGACCCAGTATAGCGGGCTCACAGTATTTT.

This clonotype came up many times. CDR3 sequence: CAIPSNEQFF. CDR3 nucleotide sequence: TGCGCCATTCCGTCCAATGAGCAGTTCTTC. This chain joins TRBV10-2 and TRBJ2-1; D is unresolved. The CDR3 consists of 10 residues. Trimming left V 10 bases short and J 6 bases short, with 7 bases between. Germline V lookup: CDR1 WSHSY, CDR2 SAAADI.

The gene calls are TRBV7-9 and TRBJ2-5; D ambiguous. Trimming took off 1 base at V and 5 bases at J, with 8 bases between the two ends. This CDR3 is built from 13 residues. Germline loops: CDR1 SEHNR, CDR2 FQNEAQ (reference sequence). Here the CDR3 DNA reads TGTGCCAGCAGCTTAGATCTGTCCGAGACCCAGTACTTC. It is translated as CASSLDLSETQYF.

This clonotype was picked up many times. A read error may account for a junction end that differs from germline. The chain links TRBV5-1 to TRBJ2-3, with D perhaps matching TRBD2 (6 bases). Germline lookup yields CDR1 SGHRS and CDR2 YFSETQ. This CDR3 contains 16 residues. CDR3 region: CANSLVPGRDTDTQYF. Here the CDR3 DNA reads TGCGCCAACAGCTTGGTACCCGGGAGAGACACAGATACGCAGTATTTT.

The CDR3 protein is CASSLAGGTYGYTF. Here the CDR3 DNA reads TGTGCCAGCAGCTTAGCGGGGGGGACTTATGGCTACACCTTC. The chain carries TRBV7-8 and TRBJ1-2, with D perhaps TRBD1 (5 bases). Germline CDR1 SGHVS, CDR2 FQNEAQ. Trimming removed 0 bases at V and 5 bases at J, with 10 bases between. The CDR3 is 14 residues long.